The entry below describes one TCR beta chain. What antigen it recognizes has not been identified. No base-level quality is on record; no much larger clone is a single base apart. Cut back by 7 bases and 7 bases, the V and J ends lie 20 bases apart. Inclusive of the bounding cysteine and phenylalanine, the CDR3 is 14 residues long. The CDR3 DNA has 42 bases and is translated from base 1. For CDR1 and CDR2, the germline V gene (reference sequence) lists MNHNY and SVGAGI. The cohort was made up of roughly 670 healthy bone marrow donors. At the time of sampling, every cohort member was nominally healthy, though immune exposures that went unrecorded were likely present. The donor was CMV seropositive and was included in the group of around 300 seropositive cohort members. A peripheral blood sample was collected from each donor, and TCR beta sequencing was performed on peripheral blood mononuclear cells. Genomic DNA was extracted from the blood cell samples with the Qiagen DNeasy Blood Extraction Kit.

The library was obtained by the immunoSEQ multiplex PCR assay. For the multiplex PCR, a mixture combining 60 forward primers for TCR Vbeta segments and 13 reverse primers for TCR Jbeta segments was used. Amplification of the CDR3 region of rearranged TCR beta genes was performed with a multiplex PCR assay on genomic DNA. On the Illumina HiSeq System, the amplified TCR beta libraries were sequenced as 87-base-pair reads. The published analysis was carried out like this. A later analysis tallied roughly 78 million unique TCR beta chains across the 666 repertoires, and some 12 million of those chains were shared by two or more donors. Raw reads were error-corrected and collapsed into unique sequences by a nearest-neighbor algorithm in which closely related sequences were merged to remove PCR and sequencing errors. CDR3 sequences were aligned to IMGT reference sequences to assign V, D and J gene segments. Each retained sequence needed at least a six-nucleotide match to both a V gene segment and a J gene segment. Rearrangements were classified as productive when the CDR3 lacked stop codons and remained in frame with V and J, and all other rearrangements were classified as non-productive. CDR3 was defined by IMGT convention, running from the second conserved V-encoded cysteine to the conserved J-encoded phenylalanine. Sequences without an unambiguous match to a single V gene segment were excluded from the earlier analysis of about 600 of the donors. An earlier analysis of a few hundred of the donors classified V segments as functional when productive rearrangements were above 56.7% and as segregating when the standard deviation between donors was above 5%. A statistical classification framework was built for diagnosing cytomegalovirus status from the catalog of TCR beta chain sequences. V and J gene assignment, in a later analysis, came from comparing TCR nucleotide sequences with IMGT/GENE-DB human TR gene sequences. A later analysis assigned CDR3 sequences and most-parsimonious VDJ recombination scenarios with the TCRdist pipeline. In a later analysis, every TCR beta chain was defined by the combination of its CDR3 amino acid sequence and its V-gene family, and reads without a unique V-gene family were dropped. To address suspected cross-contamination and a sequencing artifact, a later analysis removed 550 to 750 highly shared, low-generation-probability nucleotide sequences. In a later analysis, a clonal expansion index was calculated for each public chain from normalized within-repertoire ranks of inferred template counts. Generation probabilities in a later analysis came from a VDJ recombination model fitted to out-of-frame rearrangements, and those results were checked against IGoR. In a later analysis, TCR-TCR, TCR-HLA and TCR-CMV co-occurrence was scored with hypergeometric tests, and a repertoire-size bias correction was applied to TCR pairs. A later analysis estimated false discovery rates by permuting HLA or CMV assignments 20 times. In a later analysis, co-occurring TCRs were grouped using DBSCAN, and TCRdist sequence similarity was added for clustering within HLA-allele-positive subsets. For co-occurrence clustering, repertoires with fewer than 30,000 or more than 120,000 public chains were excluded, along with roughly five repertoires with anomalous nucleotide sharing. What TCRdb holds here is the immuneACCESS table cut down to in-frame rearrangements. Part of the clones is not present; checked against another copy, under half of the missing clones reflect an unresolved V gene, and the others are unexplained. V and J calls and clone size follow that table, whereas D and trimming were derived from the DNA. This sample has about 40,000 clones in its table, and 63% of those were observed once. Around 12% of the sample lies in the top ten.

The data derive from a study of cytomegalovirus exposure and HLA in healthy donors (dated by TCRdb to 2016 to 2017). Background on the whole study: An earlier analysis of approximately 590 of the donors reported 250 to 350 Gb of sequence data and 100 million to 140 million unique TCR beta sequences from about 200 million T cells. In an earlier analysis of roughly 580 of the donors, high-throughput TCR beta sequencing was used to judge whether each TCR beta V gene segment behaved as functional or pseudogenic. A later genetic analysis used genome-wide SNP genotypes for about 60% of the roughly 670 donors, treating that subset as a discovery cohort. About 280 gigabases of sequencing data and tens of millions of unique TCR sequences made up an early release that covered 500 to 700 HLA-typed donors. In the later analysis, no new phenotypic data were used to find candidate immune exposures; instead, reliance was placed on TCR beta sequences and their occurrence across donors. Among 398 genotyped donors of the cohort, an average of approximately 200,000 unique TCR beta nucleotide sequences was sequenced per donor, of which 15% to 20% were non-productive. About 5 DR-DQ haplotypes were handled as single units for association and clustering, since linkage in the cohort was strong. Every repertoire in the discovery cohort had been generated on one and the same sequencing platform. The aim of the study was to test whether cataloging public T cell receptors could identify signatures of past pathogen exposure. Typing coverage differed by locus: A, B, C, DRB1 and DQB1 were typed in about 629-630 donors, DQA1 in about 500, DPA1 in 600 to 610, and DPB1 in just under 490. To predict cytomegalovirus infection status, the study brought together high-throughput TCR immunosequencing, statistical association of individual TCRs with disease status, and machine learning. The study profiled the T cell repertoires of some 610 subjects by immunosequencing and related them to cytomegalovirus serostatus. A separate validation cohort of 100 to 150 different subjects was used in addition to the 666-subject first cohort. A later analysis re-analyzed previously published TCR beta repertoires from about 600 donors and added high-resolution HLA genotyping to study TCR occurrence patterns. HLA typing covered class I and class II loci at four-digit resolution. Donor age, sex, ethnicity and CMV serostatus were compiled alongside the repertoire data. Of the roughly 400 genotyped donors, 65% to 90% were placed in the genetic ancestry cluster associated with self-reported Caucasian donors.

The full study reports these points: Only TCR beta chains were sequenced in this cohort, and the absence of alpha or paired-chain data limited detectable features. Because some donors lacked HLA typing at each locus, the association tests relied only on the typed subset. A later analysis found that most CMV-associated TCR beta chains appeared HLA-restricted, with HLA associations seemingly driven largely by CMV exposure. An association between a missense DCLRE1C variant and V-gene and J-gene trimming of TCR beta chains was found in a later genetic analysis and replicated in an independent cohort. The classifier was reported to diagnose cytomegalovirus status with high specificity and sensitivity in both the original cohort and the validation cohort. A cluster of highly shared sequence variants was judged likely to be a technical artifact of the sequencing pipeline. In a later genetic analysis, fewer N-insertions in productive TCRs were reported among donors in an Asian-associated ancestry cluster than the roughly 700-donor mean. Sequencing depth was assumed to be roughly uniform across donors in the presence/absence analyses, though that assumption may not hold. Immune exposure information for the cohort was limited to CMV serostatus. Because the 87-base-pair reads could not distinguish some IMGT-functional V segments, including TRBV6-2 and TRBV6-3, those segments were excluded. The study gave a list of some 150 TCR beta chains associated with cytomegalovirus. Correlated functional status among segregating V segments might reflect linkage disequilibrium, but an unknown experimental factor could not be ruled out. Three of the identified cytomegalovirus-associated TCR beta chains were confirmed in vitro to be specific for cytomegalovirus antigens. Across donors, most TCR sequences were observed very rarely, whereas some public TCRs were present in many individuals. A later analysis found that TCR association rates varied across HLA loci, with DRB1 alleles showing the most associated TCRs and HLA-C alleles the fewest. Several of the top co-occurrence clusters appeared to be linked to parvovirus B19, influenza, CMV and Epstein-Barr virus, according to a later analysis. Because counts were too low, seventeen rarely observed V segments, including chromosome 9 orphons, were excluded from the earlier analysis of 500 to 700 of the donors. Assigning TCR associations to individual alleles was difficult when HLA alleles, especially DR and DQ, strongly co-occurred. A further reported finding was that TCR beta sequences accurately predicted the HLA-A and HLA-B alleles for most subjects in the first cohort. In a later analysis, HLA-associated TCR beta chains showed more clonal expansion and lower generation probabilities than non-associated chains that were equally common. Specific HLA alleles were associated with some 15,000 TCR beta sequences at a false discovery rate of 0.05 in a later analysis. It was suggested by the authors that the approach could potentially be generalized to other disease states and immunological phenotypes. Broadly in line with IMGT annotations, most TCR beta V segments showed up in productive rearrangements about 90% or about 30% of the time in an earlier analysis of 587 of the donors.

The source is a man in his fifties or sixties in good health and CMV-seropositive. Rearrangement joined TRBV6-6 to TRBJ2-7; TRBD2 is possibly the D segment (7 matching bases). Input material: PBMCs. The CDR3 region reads CASTPRGGRGEQYF. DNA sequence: TGTGCCAGCACCCCGAGGGGGGGCAGGGGTGAGCAGTACTTC.